This is a list of T cell receptor beta chains from one sample in a study of cytomegalovirus exposure and HLA in healthy donors. Sequencing was performed with immunoSEQ multiplex PCR; in TCRdb, only in-frame clones are kept and a portion is missing. The repertoire holds around 54,000 clones, with approximately 81% as singletons. The sequencing sample was made of PBMCs. These receptors all stem from a woman aged 18-30 years in good health and CMV-seronegative. Both conserved end residues are part of each CDR3. Fields, in order: CDR3 length, D gene, clone size, V gene, J gene, CDR3 DNA, CDR3 protein. A D gene is named only where the DNA matches it firmly. Clone size is shown for a subset of rows, as once, few, many or a class of expanded clone.

13,NA,NA,TRBV19,TRBJ1-1,TGTGCCAGTACCCTTGGGGAGGCCGCCGTTGCTTTCTTT,CASTLGEAAVAFF
17,NA,NA,TRBV9,TRBJ2-3,TGTGCCAGCAGCGTAAGGAGCGGAGGGGGCGCCCCAGATACGCAGTATTTT,CASSVRSGGGAPDTQYF
15,TRBD1,NA,TRBV27,TRBJ2-7,TGTGCCAGCAGTATCAGGACAGGGAATTCCTGCGAGCAGTACTTC,CASSIRTGNSCEQYF
18,NA,once,TRBV5-1,TRBJ1-3,TGCGCCAGCAGCTTGTGGGGAAGGGACACCTACTCTGGAAACACCATATATTTT,CASSLWGRDTYSGNTIYF
12,NA,NA,TRBV9,TRBJ2-3,TGTGCCAGCAGCGTAGCTTCAGATACGCAGTATTTT,CASSVASDTQYF
13,TRBD2,NA,TRBV7-9,TRBJ2-1,TGTTCCAGCAGCTTAGCGAGGATTAGCGGGAAGTTCTTC,CSSSLARISGKFF
14,NA,once,TRBV28,TRBJ2-4,TGTGCCAGCAGCCTAAGGGACTTTAGATCCATTCAGTACTTC,CASSLRDFRSIQYF
16,TRBD2,NA,TRBV28,TRBJ2-1,TGTGCCAGTTCCGGGACTAGCGGGAGGTTCTGGGATGAGCAGTTCTTC,CASSGTSGRFWDEQFF
17,TRBD1,NA,TRBV7-9,TRBJ2-6,TGTGCCAGCAGCTTCCGGGACAGGTATATTCTGGCCAACGGCCTGACTTTC,CASSFRDRYILANGLTF
15,TRBD1,NA,TRBV5-1,TRBJ1-2,TGCGCCAGCAGCTATGGGACAGGAGGAAACTATGGCTACACCTTC,CASSYGTGGNYGYTF
18,TRBD2,NA,TRBV7-2,TRBJ2-3,TGTGCCAGCAGCCCACAAGGGCTAGCGGGGCGGGTCACAGATACGCAGTATTTT,CASSPQGLAGRVTDTQYF
15,TRBD1,NA,TRBV5-4,TRBJ1-2,TGTGCCAGCAGCCTCTACTCGGGACAGGGCTATGGCTACACCTTC,CASSLYSGQGYGYTF
16,NA,NA,TRBV11-2,TRBJ1-2,TGTGCCAGCAGCTCCAGCCGAGGGAAGCTTGGGGAGGGCTACACCTTC,CASSSSRGKLGEGYTF
13,NA,NA,TRBV11-2,TRBJ1-5,TGTGCCAGCAGCTTAGGGGAGTTGGAGCCCCAGCATTTT,CASSLGELEPQHF
18,TRBD1,NA,TRBV7-3,TRBJ2-7,TGTGCCAGCAGCTTCGGGACAGGGCTACAGCGGGGTCACTACGAGCAGTACTTC,CASSFGTGLQRGHYEQYF
14,NA,once,TRBV14,TRBJ1-1,TGTGCCAGCACCCCAAGAGGTGGTATCGCTGAAGCTTTCTTT,CASTPRGGIAEAFF
19,NA,NA,TRBV27,TRBJ2-4,TGTGCCAGCAGTCCCCGGACAGTATTAAGTAACCTAGCCAAAAACAGTCAGTACTTC,CASSPRTVLSNLAKNSQYF
15,TRBD2,NA,TRBV4-1,TRBJ2-7,TGCGCCAGCAGCCAAGATCCTAGCGGAACCTACGAGCAGTACTTC,CASSQDPSGTYEQYF
13,NA,NA,TRBV7-3,TRBJ1-1,TGTGCCAGCAGCATGACACAGAACACTGAAGCTTTCTTT,CASSMTQNTEAFF
13,NA,NA,TRBV11-2,TRBJ1-1,TGTGCCAGCACTTCCAGGGGAATCACTGAAGCTTTCTTT,CASTSRGITEAFF
15,NA,NA,TRBV9,TRBJ2-1,TGTGCCAGCAGCGTATGGAGTAGCGCCATCAATGAGCAGTTCTTC,CASSVWSSAINEQFF
15,TRBD1,few,TRBV15,TRBJ2-5,TGTGCCACCAGCCAAGACAGGGGACCACAAGAGACCCAGTACTTC,CATSQDRGPQETQYF
14,TRBD1,NA,TRBV2,TRBJ2-4,TGTGCCAGCAGTGGACAGGGCCCCAAAAACAGTCAGTACTTC,CASSGQGPKNSQYF